Here is one T cell receptor (beta chain) with its context. These data are taken from a study of PD-L1 blockade in urothelial cancer. Looked up from germline, CDR1 is LNHNV and CDR2 is YYDKDF (reference sequence). This CDR3 region has 13 residues. Trimming at V came to 5 bases and at J to 2 bases, leaving 0 bases not matched to a gene. Some clones are missing from TCRdb's copy, which holds only in-frame ones; the method was immunoSEQ multiplex PCR. Of 50,000 to 55,000 clones in the sample, approximately 80% were seen once. Time point given: pretreatment peripheral blood. Material: PBMCs, obtained around atezolizumab (anti-PD-L1) treatment. The chain is built from TRBV15 and TRBJ1-5; 7 bases align to TRBD1. The clonotype comes from a man aged 50-59 years with urothelial cancer. CDR3 DNA sequence: TGTGCCACCAGCGGACAGGGCAATCAGCCCCAGCATTTT. Its translation: CATSGQGNQPQHF. The full variable domain, rest sourced from reference TRBV15 and TRBJ1-5, is DAMVIQNPRYQVTQFGKPVTLSCSQTLNHNVMYWYQQKSSQAPKLLFHYYDKDFNNEADTPDNFQSRRPNTSFCFLDIRSPGLGDTAMYLCATSGQGNQPQHFGDGTRLSIL.